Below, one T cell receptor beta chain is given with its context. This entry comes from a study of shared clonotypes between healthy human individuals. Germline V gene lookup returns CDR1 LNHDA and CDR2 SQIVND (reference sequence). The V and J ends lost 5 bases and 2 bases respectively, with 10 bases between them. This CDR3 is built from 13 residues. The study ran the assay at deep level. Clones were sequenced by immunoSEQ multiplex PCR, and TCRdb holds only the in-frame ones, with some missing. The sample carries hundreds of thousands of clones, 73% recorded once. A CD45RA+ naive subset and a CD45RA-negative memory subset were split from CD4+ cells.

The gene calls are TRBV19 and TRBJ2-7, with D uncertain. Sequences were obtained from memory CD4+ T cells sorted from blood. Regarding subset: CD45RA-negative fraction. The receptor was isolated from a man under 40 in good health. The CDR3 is CASSWAATYEQYF. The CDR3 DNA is TGTGCCAGTAGTTGGGCAGCCACCTACGAGCAGTACTTC.